This entry lists 3 T cell receptor beta chains sequenced from one sample in a study of monozygotic twins with inflammatory bowel disease. TCRdb re-analyzed the 5' RACE reads; it lists each CDR3 protein once, without DNA. The sample table includes about 380,000 distinct CDR3 sequences. Sequencing was performed on blood. The source is a human donor with ulcerative colitis or Crohn's disease, or a healthy co-twin of an affected twin (not recorded which).

The chain uses TRBV20-1 and TRBJ1-2; absent DNA, TCRdb's TRBD1 call cannot be checked. The CDR3 loop spans 13 amino acids. CDR1 and CDR2 from the germline V gene are DFQATT and SNEGSKA (reference sequence). CDR3 sequence reads: CSAAEGQDYGYTF.

The chain uses TRBV24-1 and TRBJ2-1; TCRdb reports TRBD2, a call that lacks DNA to check it against. In germline, CDR1 is KGHDR, CDR2 SFDVKD. The CDR3 totals 13 residues. CDR3 protein: CATRPSANNEQFF.

This chain connects TRBV9 to TRBJ2-5; the TCRdb D gene call, TRBD1, has no DNA to confirm it. The CDR3 loop spans 15 amino acids. The germline V gene encodes CDR1 SGDLS and CDR2 YYNGEE. The CDR3 is CASSVAGGAGETQYF. Full variable domain (rest looked up from reference TRBV9 and TRBJ2-5): DSGVTQTPKHLITATGQRVTLRCSPRSGDLSVYWYQQSLDQGLQFLIQYYNGEERAKGNILERFSAQQFPDLHSELNLSSLELGDSALYFCASSVAGGAGETQYFGPGTRLLVL.